This T cell receptor beta chain was sequenced in a study of cytomegalovirus exposure and HLA in healthy donors. The CDR3 length is 16 residues. Germline CDR1 KGHSH, CDR2 LQKENI. The junction had 9 bases not matched to a gene; V was cut back by 2 bases and J by 5 bases. General observations from the study: There were some public TCRs occurring in many donors, but most TCR sequences were rare. Per a prior analysis, the majority of TCR beta V segments were productive roughly 90% or roughly 30% of the time.

About this clone: Antigen specificity is unknown.

Primers included in the PCR were 60 Vbeta and 13 Jbeta primers. TCRdb's table, derived via immunoSEQ multiplex PCR, lists solely in-frame clones and lacks some. The sample comprises approximately 170,000 clones, approximately 80% of which are singletons, and 2% to 2.5% rests with the top ten. The sample consisted of PBMCs. This clonotype originated in a woman aged 45-65 years in good health and CMV-seronegative. The gene calls are TRBV18 and TRBJ2-3, with 8 bases that match TRBD2. For the CDR3, the DNA is TGTGCCAGCTCACCATCGGCGGTTCTAGCGGGAGATACGCAGTATTTT. This encodes CASSPSAVLAGDTQYF.